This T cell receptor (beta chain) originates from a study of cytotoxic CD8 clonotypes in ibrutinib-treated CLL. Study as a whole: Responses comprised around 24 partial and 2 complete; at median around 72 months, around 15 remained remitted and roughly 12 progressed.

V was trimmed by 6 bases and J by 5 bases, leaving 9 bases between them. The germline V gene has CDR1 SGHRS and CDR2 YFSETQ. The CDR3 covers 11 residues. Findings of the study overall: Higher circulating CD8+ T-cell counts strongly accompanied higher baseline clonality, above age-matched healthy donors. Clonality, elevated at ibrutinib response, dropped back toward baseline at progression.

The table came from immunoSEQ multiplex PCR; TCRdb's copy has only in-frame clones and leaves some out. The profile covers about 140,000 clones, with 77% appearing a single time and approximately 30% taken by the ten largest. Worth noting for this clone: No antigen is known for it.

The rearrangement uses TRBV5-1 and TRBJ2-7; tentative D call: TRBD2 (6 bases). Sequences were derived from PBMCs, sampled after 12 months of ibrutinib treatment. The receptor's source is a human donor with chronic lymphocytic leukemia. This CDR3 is CASKEGNEQYF. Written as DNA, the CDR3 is TGCGCCAGCAAGGAGGGAAACGAGCAGTACTTC.